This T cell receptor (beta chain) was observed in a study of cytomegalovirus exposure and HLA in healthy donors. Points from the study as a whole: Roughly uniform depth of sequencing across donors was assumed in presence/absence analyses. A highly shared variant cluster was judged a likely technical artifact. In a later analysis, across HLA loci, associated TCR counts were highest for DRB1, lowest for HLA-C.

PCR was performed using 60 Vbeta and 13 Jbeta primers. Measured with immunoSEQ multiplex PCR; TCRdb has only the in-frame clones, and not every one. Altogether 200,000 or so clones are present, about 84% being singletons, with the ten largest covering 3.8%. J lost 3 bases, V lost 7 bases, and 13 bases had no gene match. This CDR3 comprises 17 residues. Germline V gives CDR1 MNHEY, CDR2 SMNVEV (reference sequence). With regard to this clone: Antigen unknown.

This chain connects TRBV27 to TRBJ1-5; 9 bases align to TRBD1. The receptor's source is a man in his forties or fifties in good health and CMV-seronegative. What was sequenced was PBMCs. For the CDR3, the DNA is TGTGCCAGCACGCCCGGTCGGGGACAGGGATTCAATCAGCCCCAGCATTTT. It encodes CASTPGRGQGFNQPQHF.